A single sample gave rise to the 20 T cell receptor beta chains below, sequenced in a study of T cell responses to AZD1222 COVID-19 vaccine. The protocol was immunoSEQ multiplex PCR, while the TCRdb copy is restricted to in-frame clones and leaves out a portion. The repertoire holds roughly 93,000 clones, with approximately 89% as singletons. The source material was peripheral blood, sampled 28 days after the second AZD1222 dose. These receptors were collected from an adult who received the AZD1222 COVID-19 vaccine.

The V call is TRBV5-1, the J call TRBJ2-3; 7 positions match TRBD2. The CDR3 contains 15 residues. J lost 6 bases, V lost 4 bases, and 11 bases had no gene match. Looked up from germline, CDR1 is SGHRS and CDR2 is YFSETQ. CDR3 in DNA: TGCGCCAGCAGCACCCGGGGGGAAGCGGGGGATACGCAGTATTTT. Amino acid sequence: CASSTRGEAGDTQYF.

The chain employs TRBV27 and TRBJ2-7, with 9 bases that match TRBD1. Trimming removed 5 bases from V and 6 bases from J; junction bases left unmatched: 11. Germline CDR1 reads MNHEY; CDR2 reads SMNVEV (reference sequence). CDR3 length: 15 residues. Here the CDR3 reads CASSKQGAGVGEQYV. The CDR3 DNA sequence: TGTGCCAGCAGTAAACAGGGGGCGGGGGTGGGCGAGCAGTACGTC.

V usage is TRBV4-2 and J usage is TRBJ1-1; weak D call: TRBD1 (5 bases). Trimming shortened V by 0 bases and J by 8 bases, and 13 bases separated the two germline ends. Germline lookup yields CDR1 LGHNA and CDR2 YNFKEQ. This CDR3 contains 14 residues. The CDR3 reads CASSQDDVRTEAFF. CDR3 DNA sequence: TGTGCCAGCAGCCAAGATGATGTGCGGACAGAAGCTTTCTTT.

The chain has TRBV19 and TRBJ2-7; TRBD1 matches at 7 bases. Trimming took 5 bases from V and 2 from J; bases not matched to a gene: 3. The V gene's germline CDR1 is LNHDA and CDR2 SQIVND (reference sequence). This CDR3 spans 13 amino acids. The CDR3 is CASSPGQTYEQYF. The CDR3 DNA reads as TGTGCCAGTAGTCCGGGACAGACCTACGAGCAGTACTTC.

This clone showed up just a few times. The J gene is TRBJ1-5, the V gene TRBV27, with D unresolved. V lost 3 bases and J 2 bases, leaving 14 bases between the germline ends. Germline V gene sequence: CDR1 MNHEY, CDR2 SMNVEV (reference sequence). CDR3 size: 16 residues. In DNA form, the CDR3 reads TGTGCCAGCAGTTTCAACTACCAGGTCGGCAATCAGCCCCAGCATTTT. This gives the protein CASSFNYQVGNQPQHF.

The chain recombines TRBV5-1 with TRBJ2-1, with D possibly being TRBD1 or TRBD2 (6 bases each). Trimming stripped 0 bases from V and 6 bases from J, with 13 bases between. This CDR3 has 15 amino acids. From germline, CDR1 is SGHRS and CDR2 YFSETQ. In nucleotides, the CDR3 is TGCGCCAGCAGCTTGGCCCCGGGGGCGAGCAATGAGCAGTTCTTC. Protein: CASSLAPGASNEQFF. Full variable domain (rest looked up from reference TRBV5-1 and TRBJ2-1): KAGVTQTPRYLIKTRGQQVTLSCSPISGHRSVSWYQQTPGQGLQFLFEYFSETQRNKGNFPGRFSGRQFSNSRSEMNVSTLELGDSALYLCASSLAPGASNEQFFGPGTRLTVL.

The chain combines TRBV3-1 (or the pseudogene TRBV3-2) with TRBJ1-1; D uncertain. Trimming left V 4 bases short and J 2 bases short, with 11 bases between. Germline V gives CDR1 LGHDT, CDR2 YNNKEL (reference sequence). This CDR3 comprises 14 residues. CDR3 amino acids: CASSPRGPNTEAFF. In DNA form, the CDR3 reads TGTGCCAGCAGCCCCCGTGGGCCAAACACTGAAGCTTTCTTT.

This clone came up once. The chain links TRBV2 to TRBJ1-1, with 7 bases matching TRBD1. Trimming at V came to 6 bases and at J to 2 bases, leaving 9 bases not matched to a gene. This CDR3 has 15 amino acids. Germline CDR1 SNHLY, CDR2 FYNNEI. CDR3 in DNA: TGTGCCAGCAGCTTCCGACAGGGTACTAACACTGAAGCTTTCTTT. It encodes CASSFRQGTNTEAFF.

The chain links TRBV28 to TRBJ1-1; D is uncertain. Germline V CDR1 and CDR2: MDHEN, SYDVKM. The V and J ends lost 6 bases and 4 bases respectively, with 12 bases between them. The CDR3 sequence is 13 residues long. The CDR3 loop is CASSPNWGTEAFF. The CDR3 coding sequence is TGTGCCAGCAGCCCCAATTGGGGCACTGAAGCTTTCTTT.

The chain couples TRBV6-1 to TRBJ2-1; D possibly uses TRBD1 or TRBD2 (6 bases each). V lost 4 bases, J lost 1 base, and 14 bases lay in between. The CDR3 covers 16 residues. CDR1 and CDR2 (germline): MNHNS, SASEGT. CDR3 bases: TGTGCCAGCAGTGCCCTGGGGGGCTGGTCCTACAATGAGCAGTTCTTC. This codes for CASSALGGWSYNEQFF.

This clone was seen only a few times. J is TRBJ1-5 and V is TRBV28; D call uncertain. Trimming stripped 3 bases from V and 0 bases from J, with 9 bases between. The germline CDR1 and CDR2 sequences are MDHEN and SYDVKM. The CDR3 loop spans 15 amino acids. The CDR3 here is CASSFLGVSNQPQHF. CDR3 bases: TGTGCCAGCAGTTTTCTGGGAGTTAGCAATCAGCCCCAGCATTTT.

The chain joins TRBV2 to TRBJ1-2; no clear D. The germline V and J ends were trimmed by 6 bases and 6 bases, with 17 bases remaining between them. CDR3 size: 14 residues. Germline assignment: CDR1 SNHLY and CDR2 FYNNEI. CDR3 amino acids: CASSEDGQVDGYTF. The DNA of the CDR3 is TGTGCCAGCAGCGAGGACGGCCAAGTTGATGGCTACACCTTC. Drawing the rest from reference TRBV2 and TRBJ1-2, the complete variable domain is EPEVTQTPSHQVTQMGQEVILRCVPISNHLYFYWYRQILGQKVEFLVSFYNNEISEKSEIFDDQFSVERPDGSNFTLKIRSTKLEDSAMYFCASSEDGQVDGYTFGSGTRLTVV.

The count of this clone is one. This chain joins TRBV7-6 and TRBJ1-5; 7 bases align to TRBD1. V was pared by 5 bases and J by 3 bases, with 10 bases of the junction left unmatched. Germline V gene data show CDR1 as SGHVS and CDR2 as FNYEAQ. The CDR3 spans 16 residues. The CDR3 loop reads CASSATPGTVNQPQHF. The CDR3 DNA is TGTGCCAGCAGCGCCACCCCCGGGACAGTCAATCAGCCCCAGCATTTT.

The chain employs TRBV10-3 and TRBJ1-4; tentatively, D is TRBD1 (5 bases). The CDR3 has 12 amino acids. V dropped 10 bases and J dropped 8 bases, with 14 bases sitting between them. In germline, CDR1 is ENHRY, CDR2 SYGVKD. CDR3 nucleotides: TGTGCCACCGGATCGGAGGGGGAAAAACTGTTTTTT. Encoded protein: CATGSEGEKLFF.

The CDR3: CASSDEMNTEAFF. DNA for the CDR3: TGTGCCAGCAGTGACGAGATGAACACTGAAGCTTTCTTT. This chain uses TRBV2 with TRBJ1-1; D not resolved. The CDR3 contains 13 residues. CDR1 SNHLY and CDR2 FYNNEI come from the germline V gene. V was clipped by 3 bases and J by 0 bases, with 5 bases between them.

The chain employs TRBV28 and TRBJ1-5; D is uncertain. The germline V gene encodes CDR1 MDHEN and CDR2 SYDVKM. This CDR3 has 12 amino acids. V gave up 7 bases and J gave up 0 bases, with 4 bases separating them. CDR3 sequence (DNA): TGTGCCAGCACTGATAGCAATCAGCCCCAGCATTTT. Amino acid sequence: CASTDSNQPQHF.

The gene calls are TRBV4-1 and TRBJ2-5; 8 nucleotides line up with TRBD2. The CDR3 is 16 residues long. After removal of 0 bases from V and 7 bases from J, the junction contained 10 bases not matched to a gene. The germline V gene encodes CDR1 MGHRA and CDR2 YSYEKL. In DNA, the CDR3 is TGCGCCAGCAGCCAAGAGTCTAGCGGGCGGAGCGGGACCCAGTACTTC. Its protein is CASSQESSGRSGTQYF.

This clone was seen just once. The chain has TRBV7-3 and TRBJ1-1; tentatively, D is TRBD1 (6 bases). Germline assignment: CDR1 SGHTA and CDR2 FQGTGA. V lost 2 bases to trimming and J lost 0 bases, with 13 bases between them. The CDR3 extends over 16 amino acids. The CDR3, as DNA: TGTGCCAGCAGCTTATCGAGGGGGAGCATGAACACTGAAGCTTTCTTT. It translates to CASSLSRGSMNTEAFF. Drawing the rest from reference TRBV7-3 and TRBJ1-1, the complete variable domain is GAGVSQTPSNKVTEKGKYVELRCDPISGHTALYWYRQSLGQGPEFLIYFQGTGAADDSGLPNDRFFAVRPEGSVSTLKIQRTERGDSAVYLCASSLSRGSMNTEAFFGQGTRLTVV.

CDR3 in amino acids: CASSQTGAYAPGELFF. The CDR3 nucleotides read TGTGCCAGCAGCCAGACAGGGGCCTATGCCCCCGGGGAGCTGTTTTTT. J is TRBJ2-2 and V is TRBV7-2, with 8 bases matching TRBD1. Germline values: CDR1 SGHTA, CDR2 FQGNSA. V dropped 5 bases and J dropped 6; count of bases not matched to a gene: 11. The CDR3 runs to 16 residues.

V gene TRBV6-5 combines with J gene TRBJ1-1; 9 bases are a match to TRBD1. This CDR3 region has 14 residues. Germline V gene lookup returns CDR1 MNHEY and CDR2 SVGAGI. The V gene end was trimmed by 2 bases and the J gene end by 4 bases; junction bases not matched to a gene: 2. The CDR3 reads CASSYGTGSTEAFF. The CDR3 region has the DNA TGTGCCAGCAGTTACGGGACAGGGTCCACTGAAGCTTTCTTT.